These 20 T cell receptor beta chains came from one sample sequenced in a study of blood T cells in healthy people across ages. The second PCR ran roughly 6 to 11 cycles with a sample-barcoded 5' primer and J-beta primers. In TCRdb, the 5' RACE reads were re-called with MiXCR into one record per CDR3 protein. The table includes roughly 1,700,000 distinct CDR3 sequences, roughly 27% detected once. What was sequenced was blood. All receptors come from a woman in her thirties in good health.

The chain has TRBV11-2 and TRBJ1-5; D ambiguous. Germline CDR1 is SGHAT and CDR2 is FQNNGV. The germline V and J ends were trimmed by 0 bases and 7 bases, with 7 bases remaining between them. CDR3 size: 13 residues. The CDR3, as DNA: TGTGCCAGCAGCTTAGATGGGGAACAGCCCCAGCATTTT. This sequence encodes CASSLDGEQPQHF.

This clonotype has more than one count but fewer than ten. The chain carries TRBV15 and TRBJ1-2; possibly TRBD1 for D (6 bases). Germline V CDR1 and CDR2: LNHNV, YYDKDF (reference sequence). This CDR3 comprises 12 residues. V was cut by 1 base and J by 13 bases, with 13 bases left in between. This CDR3 is CATSRGGGPPTF. CDR3 nucleotide sequence: TGTGCCACCAGCAGAGGGGGGGGCCCTCCCACCTTC.

In its sample, this clonotype was seen once. This may come from a read error, since a much larger clone is one base off. The V gene is TRBV12-3 or TRBV12-4, the J gene TRBJ1-2, with no clear D. The CDR3 totals 13 residues. V lost 6 bases and J lost 4, with 12 bases in between. This CDR3 is CASRLGTPYGYTF. The CDR3 region has the DNA TGTGCCAGCAGGTTGGGTACGCCCTATGGCTACACCTTC.

The chain combines TRBV7-9 with TRBJ2-4; TRBD2 agrees at 8 bases. The DNA end lines up better with TRBJ2-7; the J call may be wrong. The germline V gene has CDR1 SEHNR and CDR2 FQNEAQ (reference sequence). CDR3 length: 14 amino acids. The chain's CDR3 is CASSLAAGVTEQYF. The DNA of the CDR3 is TGTGCCAGCAGCTTAGCAGCGGGAGTTACCGAGCAGTACTTC.

The chain couples TRBV2 to TRBJ2-7; no clear D. The CDR3 spans 16 residues. The V gene's germline CDR1 is SNHLY and CDR2 FYNNEI. V lost 7 bases and J lost 2, with 21 bases in between. CDR3 DNA: TGTGCCAGCAATTTAAGCCCCGGGTCTATCACCTACGAGCAGTACTTC. It encodes CASNLSPGSITYEQYF. Combining the CDR3 with reference TRBV2 and TRBJ2-7 gives the whole variable domain EPEVTQTPSHQVTQMGQEVILRCVPISNHLYFYWYRQILGQKVEFLVSFYNNEISEKSEIFDDQFSVERPDGSNFTLKIRSTKLEDSAMYFCASNLSPGSITYEQYFGPGTRLTVT.

The chain uses TRBV6-6 and TRBJ2-7; D is uncertain. CDR1 is MNHNY, CDR2 SVGAGI, per germline (reference sequence). CDR3 length: 12 amino acids. Trimming stripped 9 bases from V and 6 bases from J, with 15 bases between. The CDR3 spells CASGPGTCEQYF. CDR3 in DNA: TGTGCCAGTGGCCCAGGAACCTGCGAGCAGTACTTC.

This clonotype has just a few counts. V usage is TRBV20-1 and J usage is TRBJ2-1; 10 bases match TRBD1. CDR3 length: 15 residues. Germline trimming cut 2 bases from V and 7 bases from J; bases unmatched to any gene: 8. Germline lookup yields CDR1 DFQATT and CDR2 SNEGSKA (reference sequence). The CDR3, as DNA: TGCAGTGCTAGATCTCCAGGGACAGGGGCTAATGAGCAGTTCTTC. It encodes CSARSPGTGANEQFF.

J is TRBJ2-6 and V is TRBV30; a possible D gene is TRBD1 (5 bases). Germline V gene sequence: CDR1 GTSNPN, CDR2 SVGIG (reference sequence). The V and J ends lost 0 bases and 0 bases respectively, with 15 bases between them. This CDR3 spans 18 amino acids. For the CDR3, the DNA is TGTGCCTGGAGTGTCAGGCGTGGGGCGAGCTCTGGGGCCAACGTCCTGACTTTC. It is translated as CAWSVRRGASSGANVLTF. The full variable domain, in which reference TRBV30 and TRBJ2-6 provide the parts outside the CDR3, is SQTIHQWPATLVQPVGSPLSLECTVEGTSNPNLYWYRQAAGRGLQLLFYSVGIGQISSEVPQNLSASRPQDRQFILSSKKLLLSDSGFYLCAWSVRRGASSGANVLTFGAGSRLTVL.

This clonotype was counted many times. This chain uses TRBV5-1 with TRBJ1-2; D gene ambiguous. The CDR3 length is 13 residues. Germline V gene lookup returns CDR1 SGHRS and CDR2 YFSETQ. Trimming left V 4 bases short and J 3 bases short, with 10 bases between. In DNA form, the CDR3 reads TGCGCCAGCAGCCGGGGAGGAGACTATGGCTACACCTTC. Encoded protein: CASSRGGDYGYTF.

The V and J genes are TRBV7-9 and TRBJ2-5; 11 bases agree with TRBD1. Germline lookup yields CDR1 SEHNR and CDR2 FQNEAQ (reference sequence). The CDR3 covers 16 residues. V trimming: 0 bases; J trimming: 4 bases; junction bases outside the gene matches: 4. The CDR3 protein is CASSLAWGQGGETQYF. The CDR3 bases are TGTGCCAGCAGCTTAGCGTGGGGACAGGGGGGAGAGACCCAGTACTTC.

The genes are TRBV24-1 and TRBJ1-5; D might be TRBD1 (5 bases). V lost 9 bases, J lost 0 bases, and 11 bases lay in between. The germline CDR1 and CDR2 sequences are KGHDR and SFDVKD. The CDR3 contains 14 residues. CDR3 DNA sequence: TGTGCCACCGCGGACATTAATAGCAATCAGCCCCAGCATTTT. It yields the protein CATADINSNQPQHF.

The CDR3 loop is CASSASPQGASNGELFF. In DNA form, the CDR3 reads TGTGCCAGCAGCGCGTCACCCCAGGGGGCATCAAACGGGGAGCTGTTTTTT. This chain uses TRBV5-4 with TRBJ2-2; 8 nucleotides align to TRBD1. The CDR3 covers 17 residues. Germline V gene data show CDR1 as SGHNT and CDR2 as YYREEE (reference sequence). V lost 4 bases to trimming and J lost 7 bases; unmatched junction nucleotides: 15.

This rearrangement joins TRBV6-6 to TRBJ1-1, with a weak D call TRBD1 (5 bases). V shed 2 bases and J shed 4 bases, with 14 bases lying between them. The CDR3 loop spans 15 amino acids. CDR1 is MNHNY, CDR2 SVGAGI, per germline (reference sequence). CDR3: CASSYGSPRGTEAFF. The CDR3 bases are TGTGCCAGCAGTTACGGATCGCCAAGGGGCACTGAAGCTTTCTTT.

V usage is TRBV11-2 and J usage is TRBJ2-2; possibly TRBD1 for D (6 bases). The CDR3 contains 15 residues. Germline CDR1 SGHAT, CDR2 FQNNGV. With 5 bases removed from V and 7 bases from J, the gap between germline ends came to 17 bases. CDR3 DNA sequence: TGTGCCAGCAGCCCGACCGGGCAGGGGATCGGGGAGCTGTTTTTT. Amino acids: CASSPTGQGIGELFF.

J is TRBJ1-5 and V is TRBV12-3 or TRBV12-4; 7 bases map to TRBD1. J gave up 3 bases and V 5 bases, and 10 bases lay outside the gene matches. The CDR3 length is 16 residues. As DNA, the CDR3 is TGTGCCAGCAGTGATACCGGGACAGAGAACAATCAGCCCCAGCATTTT. Translation gives CASSDTGTENNQPQHF.

The chain employs TRBV29-1 and TRBJ1-5, with no clear D. This CDR3 is built from 14 residues. V lost 4 bases and J 5 bases, leaving 15 bases between the germline ends. Germline-derived CDR1 and CDR2 are SQVTM and ANQGSEA. CDR3 protein: CSVVEGRSDQPQHF. The CDR3 nucleotides read TGCAGCGTTGTAGAGGGTAGGAGCGATCAGCCCCAGCATTTT.

This clonotype came up a few times. The V and J genes are TRBV12-3 or TRBV12-4 and TRBJ2-3; 12 bases agree with TRBD2. The CDR3 sequence is 15 residues long. Germline trimming cut 7 bases from V and 2 bases from J; bases unmatched to any gene: 4. CDR3 residues: CASIASGGVTDTQYF. CDR3 coding DNA: TGTGCCAGCATCGCTAGCGGGGGGGTCACAGATACGCAGTATTTT.

The chain carries TRBV20-1 and TRBJ2-5; 9 nucleotides agree with TRBD2. The ends lost 6 bases at V and 11 bases at J; junction bases unmatched: 16. CDR3 length equals 14 residues. Germline lookup yields CDR1 DFQATT and CDR2 SNEGSKA (reference sequence). CDR3 loop: CSAHSGRIQGEQYF. The CDR3 coding sequence is TGCAGTGCCCATAGCGGGAGAATTCAGGGTGAGCAGTACTTC.

This clonotype was counted once. The DNA is omitted, as the CDR3 cannot be located on it reliably, and the CDR3 follows TCRdb's listing. This chain uses TRBV19 with TRBJ2-1; TRBD1 was called by the table and not checked on the DNA. From germline, CDR1 is LNHDA and CDR2 SQIVND (reference sequence). The CDR3 spans 22 amino acids, including both terminal residues. CDR3 amino acids: CASSTPGQGASNQPQHFGEQFF.

A note on this clonotype: At one of its ends the junction is not consistent with the germline gene, which may arise from a read error. This sequence joins TRBV7-9 and TRBJ1-2; a weak D match, TRBD1 (6 bases). The CDR3 is 16 amino acids. Germline V CDR1 and CDR2: SEHNR, FQNEAQ (reference sequence). CDR3: CTSSPSSRTANYGYTF. CDR3 bases: TGTACCAGCAGCCCTAGTTCCCGGACAGCTAACTATGGCTACACCTTC.